These T cell receptor beta chains were read from a single sample in a study of T cells in Graves' hyperthyroidism and ophthalmopathy. TCRdb reprocessed the multiplex PCR reads with MiXCR, giving one entry per CDR3 protein. The table shows about 840,000 distinct CDR3 sequences, with 35% to 45% occurring only once. Sequenced sample: blood. The receptor source for this set is a young man with Graves' hyperthyroidism. The CDR3 runs from the conserved cysteine through the conserved F or W. Each record gives: V gene, D gene, J gene, clone size, CDR3 DNA, CDR3 protein. D genes are given only for firm matches. A row's size may be missing; if present it is once, few, many or a size class.

TRBV5-1	TRBD1	TRBJ2-2	few	TGCGCCAGCAGAACAGGGGGCTTGAAAACCGGGGAGCTGTTTTTT	CASRTGGLKTGELFF
TRBV2	NA	TRBJ1-5	NA	TGTGCCAGCAGCAGGGGGCCCCAGCATTTT	CASSRGPQHF
TRBV2	TRBD1	TRBJ2-2	many	TGTGCCACTCAAGGGACAGGGCGGGACGGGGAGCTGTTTTTT	CATQGTGRDGELFF
TRBV11-2	NA	TRBJ1-3	NA	TGTGCCAGCAGCCAGCGCGAAAACACCATATATTTT	CASSQRENTIYF
TRBV15	NA	TRBJ1-4	few	TGTGCCACCAGTCTACTGGGGGGGGTTGCCACTAATGAAAAACTGTTTTTT	CATSLLGGVATNEKLFF
TRBV29-1	TRBD1	TRBJ1-1	many	TGCAGCGGGACAGGGACCCAGATGAACACTGAAGCTTTCTTT	CSGTGTQMNTEAFF
TRBV12-3/TRBV12-4	NA	TRBJ1-6	NA	TGTGCCAGCAGTTCCCACGGCCCCGGCCGGACCCTAAATTCACCCCTCCACTTT	CASSSHGPGRTLNSPLHF
TRBV7-9	NA	TRBJ1-2	many	TGTGCCAGCAGTGCCCTTGAGACCCGAGGAGGCTACACCTTC	CASSALETRGGYTF
TRBV29-1	TRBD1	TRBJ2-6	many	TGCAGCGTGTGGGGAATAGGACAGGGCGCCCCTGGGGCCAACGTCCTGACTTTC	CSVWGIGQGAPGANVLTF
TRBV19	NA	TRBJ1-6	NA	TGTGCCAGTAGTATCGGCACTCTGGGCTCACCCCTCCACTTT	CASSIGTLGSPLHF
TRBV6-5	NA	TRBJ2-7	many	TGTGCCAGCAGTTACAATCTGCACGAGCAGTACTTC	CASSYNLHEQYF
TRBV7-6	NA	TRBJ1-1	few	TGTGCCAGCAGCTTAGGGGCAGATCCTTCCACTGAAGCTTTCTTT	CASSLGADPSTEAFF
TRBV12-3/TRBV12-4	NA	TRBJ2-7	NA	TGTGCCAGCAGTGAGAGACGGACAACCTACGAGCAGTACTTC	CASSERRTTYEQYF
TRBV25-1	NA	TRBJ1-1	NA	TGTGCTAGAAAGCCGGGGGGGCGAACTGAAGCTTTCTTT	CARKPGGRTEAFF
TRBV7-8	TRBD1	TRBJ2-6	NA	TGTGCCAGCCTCCGGGACAGGTCTTACATCTCTGGGGCCAACGTCCTGACTTTC	CASLRDRSYISGANVLTF
TRBV6-5	TRBD1	TRBJ2-7	NA	TGTGCCAGCAGTTACGGGGCAGGGGGCGCAGAGCAGTACTTC	CASSYGAGGAEQYF
TRBV15	NA	TRBJ1-2	many	TGTGCCACCAGCAGAGATCTGGGGGGCGGAGGCTACACCTTC	CATSRDLGGGGYTF
TRBV7-2	TRBD1	TRBJ1-2	NA	TGTGCCAGCAGCTCAGTCGCGGGACAGCTTAACTATGGCTACACCTTC	CASSSVAGQLNYGYTF
TRBV2	NA	TRBJ1-5	many	TGTGCCAGCAGTTCCCCGGGACGTGGGCAGCCCCAGCATTTT	CASSSPGRGQPQHF
TRBV20-1	NA	TRBJ1-5	many	TGCAGTGCACCGACAGTTGGCAATCAGCCCCAGCATTTT	CSAPTVGNQPQHF
TRBV19	NA	TRBJ1-1	NA	TGTGCCAGCAGTTTTTCGGCCGGCGGGGGCACTGAAGCTTTCTTT	CASSFSAGGGTEAFF
TRBV20-1	NA	TRBJ2-7	many	TGCAGTGCTAGGATCGGGGAACGGTACGAGCAGTACTTC	CSARIGERYEQYF
TRBV2	TRBD2	TRBJ2-5	few	TGTGCCAGCAGTGAAGAGACTAGCGGGGGAGAGACCCAGTACTTC	CASSEETSGGETQYF
TRBV2	NA	TRBJ2-5	many	TGTGCCAGCGGGCAGCGTCCCCAAGAGACCCAGTACTTC	CASGQRPQETQYF
TRBV5-1	TRBD2	TRBJ2-1	NA	TGCGCCAGCAGCTTTGGGACTAGCGGTGAGCAGTTCTTC	CASSFGTSGEQFF
TRBV7-2	TRBD2	TRBJ2-3	few	TGTGCCAGCAGCTTGGAAGGACTAGCAGCAGATACGCAGTATTTT	CASSLEGLAADTQYF
TRBV18	NA	TRBJ2-7	many	TGTGCCAGCTCACGACAGAACTACGAGCAGTACTTC	CASSRQNYEQYF
TRBV14	NA	TRBJ1-1	NA	TGTGCCAGCAGCCAAGCGGGACCGGCCTTTGAAGCTTTCTTT	CASSQAGPAFEAFF
TRBV12-3/TRBV12-4	NA	TRBJ1-2	few	TGTGCCAGCAGTTTACCCTACGGCCCCTATGGCTACACCTTC	CASSLPYGPYGYTF
TRBV5-4	NA	TRBJ1-6	NA	TGTGCCAGCAGCCCCGGACAGCAAAATTCACCCCTCCACTTT	CASSPGQQNSPLHF
TRBV7-8	TRBD1	TRBJ1-1	NA	TGTGCCAGCAGCTCTATCACACAGGGGGAAGCTTTCTTT	CASSSITQGEAFF
TRBV4-1	NA	TRBJ1-1	NA	TGCGCCAGCAGCCACCCGGGTGCAGGCACTGAAGCTTTCTTT	CASSHPGAGTEAFF
TRBV11-2	TRBD2	TRBJ2-5	NA	TGTGCCAGCAGCTTAGTTTCGGCTGGCGGGGGTCTCCAAGAGACCCAGTACTTC	CASSLVSAGGGLQETQYF
TRBV19	TRBD1	TRBJ1-5	NA	TGTGCCAGTAGTATGCACAGGGGAGAGAAGACCCAGCATTTT	CASSMHRGEKTQHF
TRBV7-9	NA	TRBJ2-7	few	TGTGCCAGCAGCTCCACAGTTCCCTACGAGCAGTACTTC	CASSSTVPYEQYF
TRBV7-6	NA	TRBJ1-2	NA	TGTGCCAGCAGCTTAAGGGGTCCTAAGCGGGAGGGCTACACCTTC	CASSLRGPKREGYTF